Given below is one TCR beta chain in context. CDR1 is ENHRY, CDR2 SYGVKD, per germline. Trimming cost V 6 bases and J 1 base, with 12 bases left between them. There are 14 residues in the CDR3. This sample is drawn from a study of blood T cell repertoires in COVID-19. TCRdb's copy holds only in-frame clones and misses some; the assay was immunoSEQ multiplex PCR. Found here are roughly 220,000 clones, approximately 90% of them singletons; the top ten hold under 4%. All enrollees were roughly 18 to 89 years old and from roughly 22 US areas. Sequencing input: PBMCs or T cells enriched from blood (not recorded which). This chain uses TRBV10-3 with TRBJ2-5; a weak D match, TRBD1 (6 bases). The clonotype originates from a woman aged 18-30 years in a cohort exposed to, infected with or recovered from COVID-19 (not recorded which). CDR3 region: CAIRKDRTQETQYF. For the CDR3, the DNA is TGTGCCATCAGGAAGGACAGAACCCAAGAGACCCAGTACTTC.